Each of the 30 T cell receptor gamma chains below was sequenced from the same sample in a study of gamma-delta chains in newborns, infants, children. TCRdb re-called the reads with CATT. The top ten hold under 30% of the sample, which has several hundred gamma-chain clones, approximately 70% seen once. Sequencing was done on a sample of blood. These receptors all come from a child who was a newborn, infant or young child, either healthy, febrile or measles-vaccinated (not recorded which).

No V segment was called; the J segment is TRGJ1 or TRGJ2. The CDR3 sequence is 15 residues long. The CDR3: CALWEVQGNYYKKLF. The CDR3 DNA is TGTGCCTTGTGGGAGGTGCAAGGGAACTATTATAAGAAACTCTTT.

No call was made for the V gene; the J gene is TRGJ1 or TRGJ2. This CDR3 has 12 amino acids. In DNA, the CDR3 is TGTGCCTTGTGGGTCACACGAGATAAGAAACTCTTT. This codes for CALWVTRDKKLF.

The rearrangement uses TRGV9 and TRGJP. TCRdb lists no J gene, so it was determined here by aligning the DNA to germline. Germline V lookup: CDR1 GITISATS, CDR2 ISYDGTV (reference sequence). This CDR3 has 16 amino acids. V was clipped by 5 bases and J by 8 bases; unmatched bases: 9. CDR3 nucleotide sequence: TGTGCCTTGTGGGCGACGGTGAAGTTGGGCAAAAAAATCAAGGTATTT. It translates to CALWATVKLGKKIKVF.

This clone appeared a few times. This chain uses TRGV9 with TRGJP. With 4 bases clipped from V and 6 bases from J, the junction kept 3 bases outside the gene matches. Germline V CDR1 and CDR2: GITISATS, ISYDGTV (reference sequence). CDR3 length: 15 amino acids. The CDR3 reads CALWDRELGKKIKVF. CDR3 in DNA: TGTGCCTTGTGGGACCGAGAGTTGGGCAAAAAAATCAAGGTATTT.

No V gene was called, though TRGJ1 or TRGJ2 was called as the J gene. The CDR3 totals 12 residues. For the CDR3, the DNA is TGTGCCACCTGGGACCCTTATTATAAGAAACTCTTT. It specifies CATWDPYYKKLF.

The V gene is TRGV9, the J gene TRGJP. Here the J gene was assigned by germline matching of the DNA, as TCRdb has none. The CDR3 has 17 residues. Trimming at V came to 0 bases and at J to 5 bases, leaving 4 bases not matched to a gene. Germline lookup yields CDR1 GITISATS and CDR2 ISYDGTV (reference sequence). The DNA of the CDR3 is TGTGCCTTGTGGGAGGTGCAAAAAGAGTTGGGCAAAAAAATCAAGGTATTT. Translated, it gives CALWEVQKELGKKIKVF.

V and J are TRGV9 and TRGJP. No J gene is reported in TCRdb; it was inferred here by comparing the DNA with germline. Germline V CDR1 and CDR2: GITISATS, ISYDGTV (reference sequence). This CDR3 comprises 18 residues. The V and J ends lost 0 bases and 7 bases, in that order; junction bases with no gene match: 9. CDR3 sequence (DNA): TGTGCCTTGTGGGAGGTGCAAGAGAACGAGTTGGGCAAAAAAATCAAGGTATTT. Encoded protein: CALWEVQENELGKKIKVF.

Here the J gene is TRGJ1 or TRGJ2 and the V gene is not called. The CDR3 is 10 residues long. As DNA, the CDR3 is TGTGCCACCTGGGGTTATAAGAAACTCTTT. This encodes CATWGYKKLF.

This clone was seen only a few times. The CDR3 protein is CATWDRRDYYKKLF. The CDR3 nucleotides are TGTGCCACCTGGGATAGGCGGGATTATTATAAGAAACTCTTT. The rearrangement joins TRGV8 to TRGJ1 or TRGJ2. The J gene, not given by TCRdb, was assigned here from a germline match of the nucleotide sequence. The CDR3 runs 14 residues. V lost 0 bases to trimming and J lost 2 bases; unmatched junction nucleotides: 4. Germline V gene sequence: CDR1 VENAVY, CDR2 YDSYNSRV.

The V call is TRGV8, the J call TRGJ1 or TRGJ2. No J gene was available from TCRdb, and it was assigned here by a germline match of the DNA. The CDR3 is 13 residues long. The V gene end was trimmed by 1 base and the J gene end by 3 bases; junction bases not matched to a gene: 3. Germline-derived CDR1 and CDR2 are VENAVY and YDSYNSRV. CDR3 coding DNA: TGTGCCACCTGGGATAGTCGTTATTATAAGAAACTCTTT. Translated: CATWDSRYYKKLF.

The chain uses TRGV3 and TRGJ1 or TRGJ2. The CDR3 length is 14 residues. Germline lookup yields CDR1 VTNTFY and CDR2 YDVSTARD (reference sequence). With V trimmed by 0 bases and J by 3 bases, 5 bases remained unmatched. The CDR3 region is CATWDRPSYYKKLF. DNA for the CDR3: TGTGCCACCTGGGACAGGCCATCTTATTATAAGAAACTCTTT.

The chain recombines TRGV4 with TRGJ1 or TRGJ2. TCRdb does not report a J gene; here it was assigned by matching the DNA to germline references. The CDR3 has 12 amino acids. The germline CDR1 and CDR2 sequences are EGSTGY and YDSYTSSV. The ends lost 3 bases at V and 5 bases at J; junction bases unmatched: 4. The CDR3: CATWDQDYKKLF. DNA for the CDR3: TGTGCCACCTGGGATCAAGATTATAAGAAACTCTTT.

V gene TRGV9 combines with J gene TRGJP. TCRdb lists no J gene, so it was determined here by aligning the DNA to germline. CDR3 length: 17 residues. The V and J ends lost 2 bases and 4 bases, in that order; junction bases with no gene match: 5. In germline, CDR1 is GITISATS, CDR2 ISYDGTV (reference sequence). The CDR3 region is CALWEGTQELGKKIKVF. CDR3 DNA sequence: TGTGCCTTGTGGGAGGGCACACAAGAGTTGGGCAAAAAAATCAAGGTATTT.

A note on this clone: The junction departs from the called germline gene at one end, perhaps through a read error. J is TRGJP and V is TRGV9. TCRdb gives no J gene; it was assigned here by matching the DNA to germline. Germline-derived CDR1 and CDR2 are GITISATS and ISYDGTV (reference sequence). The CDR3 covers 17 residues. Here the CDR3 DNA reads TGTGCCTTGTGGGAGGTGCTGTCAGAGCTGGGCAAAAAAATCAAGGTATTT. The encoded protein is CALWEVLSELGKKIKVF.

The chain links TRGV3 to TRGJ1 or TRGJ2. As TCRdb names no J gene, one was assigned here on the basis of a DNA match to germline. Losses at the gene ends were 0 bases for V and 1 base for J; bases not matched to a gene: 0. The CDR3 totals 13 residues. CDR1 and CDR2 (germline): VTNTFY, YDVSTARD (reference sequence). CDR3 sequence reads: CATWDRNYYKKLF. CDR3 DNA sequence: TGTGCCACCTGGGACAGGAATTATTATAAGAAACTCTTT.

This chain links TRGV3 with TRGJ1 or TRGJ2. The J gene was not available in TCRdb and was assigned here by matching the DNA to germline segments. Germline-derived CDR1 and CDR2 are VTNTFY and YDVSTARD (reference sequence). The CDR3 has 12 amino acids. V gave up 3 bases and J gave up 7 bases; unmatched junction bases: 6. The CDR3 DNA sequence: TGTGCCACCTGGGACGGGGGGTATAAGAAACTCTTT. Translated: CATWDGGYKKLF.

Concerning this clone itself: One end of the junction is discordant with germline, which a read error may explain. This chain joins TRGV9 and TRGJP. TCRdb supplies no J gene; here it was assigned by aligning the nucleotide sequence to germline. Germline loops: CDR1 GITISATS, CDR2 ISYDGTV (reference sequence). This CDR3 has 17 residues. CDR3 region: CALWVVSQELGKKIKVF. The CDR3 nucleotides read TGTGCCTTGTGGGTGGTGTCTCAAGAGTTGGGCAAAAAAATCAAGGTATTT.

The V call is TRGV9, the J call TRGJP. TCRdb lists no J gene, so it was determined here by aligning the DNA to germline. Trimming removed 3 bases from V and 3 bases from J; junction bases left unmatched: 5. The CDR3 is made up of 17 amino acids. CDR1 and CDR2 from the germline V gene are GITISATS and ISYDGTV (reference sequence). The chain's CDR3 is CALWESTQELGKKIKVF. For the CDR3, the DNA is TGTGCCTTGTGGGAGTCCACGCAAGAGTTGGGCAAAAAAATCAAGGTATTT.

J gene TRGJ1 or TRGJ2 was identified, but the V gene was not called. CDR3 size: 13 residues. In nucleotides, the CDR3 is TGTGCCACCGATTCGGTCCCTTATTATAAGAAACTCTTT. Its protein is CATDSVPYYKKLF.

The V gene is uncalled and the J gene is TRGJ1 or TRGJ2. The CDR3 covers 13 residues. CDR3 DNA: TGTGCCACCTGGGGTTCGAATTATTATAAGAAACTCTTT. Translated, it gives CATWGSNYYKKLF.

V is TRGV3 and J is TRGJ1 or TRGJ2. Matching the DNA to germline supplied the J gene, which TCRdb does not give. Trimming cost V 3 bases and J 2 bases; bases outside gene matches: 7. The CDR3 contains 14 residues. Germline CDR1 VTNTFY, CDR2 YDVSTARD (reference sequence). As DNA, the CDR3 is TGTGCCACCTGGGACGGCTTGGATTATTATAAGAAACTCTTT. It yields the protein CATWDGLDYYKKLF.

The chain links TRGV9 to TRGJ1 or TRGJ2. The J gene was not available in TCRdb and was assigned here by matching the DNA to germline segments. V was clipped by 0 bases and J by 4 bases; unmatched bases: 6. The CDR3 totals 14 residues. Per the germline V gene, CDR1 is GITISATS and CDR2 is ISYDGTV (reference sequence). The CDR3 nucleotides are TGTGCCTTGTGGGAGGTGCAGGGGTATTATAAGAAACTCTTT. Translated, it gives CALWEVQGYYKKLF.

For the J gene the call is TRGJ1 or TRGJ2; the V gene lacks a call. The CDR3 has 15 amino acids. The CDR3 sequence: CATWERVSDYYKKLF. As DNA, the CDR3 is TGTGCCACCTGGGAAAGGGTTTCGGATTATTATAAGAAACTCTTT.

For this clone: A read error may produce the germline difference seen at one junction end. The chain recombines TRGV9 with TRGJP. The J gene, absent from TCRdb, was called here by matching the DNA to germline. Germline V CDR1 and CDR2: GITISATS, ISYDGTV (reference sequence). The CDR3 sequence is 16 residues long. The DNA for the CDR3 is TGTGCCTTGTGGGAGAGCGGGGAGTTGGACAAAAAAATCAAGGTATTT. Its protein product is CALWESGELDKKIKVF.

A J gene of TRGJP2 was called, though the V gene was not. The CDR3 length is 11 residues. CDR3 loop: CATWDGPIKTF. As DNA, the CDR3 is TGTGCCACCTGGGACGGTCCAATCAAGACGTTT.

Of note for this clone: A read error may account for a junction end that differs from germline. The J gene is TRGJP, the V gene TRGV9. Here the J gene came from matching the DNA to germline, since TCRdb omits it. The length of the CDR3 is 17 residues. Germline CDR1 and CDR2: GITISATS and ISYDGTV (reference sequence). The CDR3 region has the DNA TGTGCCTTGTGGGGAACGCCCGATGAGTTGGGCGAAAAAATCAAGGTATTT. It codes for CALWGTPDELGEKIKVF.

This sequence joins TRGV9 and TRGJP. TCRdb carries no J gene annotation; the J gene was assigned here by matching the DNA with germline. The germline V gene encodes CDR1 GITISATS and CDR2 ISYDGTV (reference sequence). The length of the CDR3 is 16 residues. V gave up 3 bases and J gave up 4 bases; unmatched junction bases: 3. CDR3: CALWEKQELGKKIKVF. The CDR3 DNA follows: TGTGCCTTGTGGGAGAAACAAGAGTTGGGCAAAAAAATCAAGGTATTT.

This clone was counted between two and nine times. The V gene is TRGV9, the J gene TRGJP. The J gene was missing in TCRdb and was found by matching the end of the DNA to germline. CDR1 and CDR2 from the germline V gene are GITISATS and ISYDGTV (reference sequence). Germline trimming cut 2 bases from V and 6 bases from J; bases unmatched to any gene: 4. CDR3 length equals 16 residues. The CDR3: CALWEAPELGKKIKVF. CDR3 DNA sequence: TGTGCCTTGTGGGAGGCGCCAGAGTTGGGCAAAAAAATCAAGGTATTT.

The assigned J gene is TRGJ1 or TRGJ2, but the V gene is uncalled. The CDR3 extends over 12 amino acids. The CDR3 bases are TGTGCCACCTGGGATTGGCGATATAAGAAACTCTTT. Amino acid sequence: CATWDWRYKKLF.

J is TRGJ1 or TRGJ2 and V is TRGV3. The J gene was missing in TCRdb and was found by matching the end of the DNA to germline. Germline V gene data show CDR1 as VTNTFY and CDR2 as YDVSTARD (reference sequence). The V segment lost 2 bases and the J segment 9 bases; nucleotides outside the gene matches: 16. This CDR3 comprises 15 residues. CDR3 amino acids: CATWDTQDLVSKKLF. The CDR3 DNA reads TGTGCCACCTGGGACACCCAGGATTTAGTGAGTAAGAAACTCTTT.